This entry concerns a single TCR beta chain. This record comes from a study of breast tumors, draining lymph nodes, adjacent tissues. TCRdb independently ran MiXCR on the multiplex PCR reads; one entry per CDR3 protein. Here the sample spans about 270,000 distinct CDR3 sequences, 30% to 35% being singletons. Breast cancer patients provided tissue from their axillary draining lymph nodes. Trimming left V 2 bases short and J 5 bases short, with 16 bases between. Germline V lookup: CDR1 KGHSH, CDR2 LQKENI. The length of the CDR3 is 16 residues. This chain links TRBV18 with TRBJ1-5; D is perhaps TRBD1 (5 bases). The sample comprised axillary lymph node tissue. The TCR was taken from a female donor with breast cancer. Some clones in this sample may be carry-over from other donors' samples. The CDR3 loop is CASSPIDVGDDQPQHF. The CDR3, as DNA: TGTGCCAGCTCACCAATTGACGTGGGGGATGATCAGCCCCAGCATTTT.